This T cell receptor (beta chain) was retrieved from a study of CD8 T cells in ankylosing spondylitis. General study points: Roughly eight highly homologous variants formed a TCR beta motif that appeared characteristic of ankylosing spondylitis blood. Both synovial fluid and blood in reactive arthritis had previously been reported to carry some motif variants.

Comments on this clonotype: Its antigen remains unknown.

The CDR3 covers 13 residues. Germline CDR1 and CDR2: SGHRS and YFSETQ. Trimming removed 4 bases from V and 7 bases from J, with 14 bases in between. TCRdb ran MiXCR on the 5' RACE reads and lists one entry per CDR3 protein. Counted here are around 210,000 distinct CDR3 sequences, 8% to 9% occurring once; the ten biggest clones make up 4% to 5%. This clonotype was sampled from a female donor with ankylosing spondylitis or in good health (not recorded which). This sequence joins TRBV5-1 and TRBJ2-5, with D possibly TRBD2 on 6 matching bases. The sequenced sample consisted of blood, either unsorted or a sorted T cell fraction (not recorded which). CDR3 in amino acids: CASSPVGGATQYF. The DNA of the CDR3 is TGCGCCAGCAGCCCCGTGGGGGGAGCGACCCAGTACTTC.